A selection of T cell receptor beta chains follows, all from one sample in a study of cytomegalovirus exposure and HLA in healthy donors. Generated by immunoSEQ multiplex PCR, the TCRdb table keeps only in-frame clones and is missing some. The sample data list 100,000 to 150,000 clones. Sequenced material: PBMCs. All receptors derive from a woman aged 35 to 49 in good health and CMV-seropositive. CDR3s include the opening cysteine and the closing phenylalanine or tryptophan. A D gene is named only where the DNA matches it firmly.

j_call,d_call,v_call,cdr3_length,cdr3_nt,cdr3_aa
TRBJ2-7,TRBD2,TRBV5-6,14,TGTGCCAGCAGCGATAGCGGGAGGGGCTACGAGCAGTACTTC,CASSDSGRGYEQYF
TRBJ2-1,TRBD1,TRBV5-6,17,TGTGCCAGCAGCCCTTACGGAGACAGGGAAGCCTACAATGAGCAGTTCTTC,CASSPYGDREAYNEQFF
TRBJ2-7,TRBD2,TRBV28,14,TGTGCCAGCAGTTCCGGGACTAGAGCGTACGAGCAGTACTTC,CASSSGTRAYEQYF
TRBJ2-5,TRBD1,TRBV18,15,TGTGCCACCAGAGCCGGGACAGGGGATTTCGAGACCCAGTACTTC,CATRAGTGDFETQYF
TRBJ2-7,NA,TRBV7-8,14,TGTGCCAGCAGCTTTGAGACATTCTCCTACGAGCAGTACTTC,CASSFETFSYEQYF
TRBJ1-6,NA,TRBV10-2,16,TGCGCCAGCAGTGAGTCGAGGCGGAGGGGCTATTCACCCCTCCACTTT,CASSESRRRGYSPLHF
TRBJ2-2,TRBD2,TRBV12-5,14,TGTGCTAGTGGACTAGCGGGAGAGACCGGGGAGCTGTTTTTT,CASGLAGETGELFF
TRBJ2-5,NA,TRBV28,13,TGTGCCAGCAGGACCCCGAGGCAAGAGACCCAGTACTTC,CASRTPRQETQYF
TRBJ2-2,NA,TRBV4-1,15,TGCGCCAGCAGCCGCCTTGGGGGGAGAGACGGGGAGCTGTTTTTT,CASSRLGGRDGELFF
TRBJ2-7,TRBD1,TRBV11-2,15,TGTGCCAGCAGCCGTGACAGGGATCACTCCTACGAGCAGTACTTC,CASSRDRDHSYEQYF
TRBJ2-7,TRBD2,TRBV6-5,15,TGTGCCAGCAGTTGGGGGACTAGCGCGAACTACGAGCAGTACTTC,CASSWGTSANYEQYF
TRBJ1-1,NA,TRBV10-3,13,TGTGCCATCAGCCGAACAGGGTCCACTGAAGCTTTCTTT,CAISRTGSTEAFF
TRBJ1-2,NA,TRBV29-1,12,TGCAGCGGGCAGGACAACGCGTATGGCTACACCTTC,CSGQDNAYGYTF
TRBJ1-1,NA,TRBV5-4,14,TGTGCCAGCAGCTGGGGGGGCCTCGAGACTGAAGCTTTCTTT,CASSWGGLETEAFF
TRBJ1-1,NA,TRBV25-1,15,TGTGCCAGCAGCTCCGCGAGGACTTTCCACACTGAAGCTTTCTTT,CASSSARTFHTEAFF
TRBJ2-1,NA,TRBV12-5,9,TGTGCTAGTTCTAGTCGGGATTTCTTC,CASSSRDFF
TRBJ1-4,NA,TRBV28,15,TGTGCCAGCAGTCCCGCGGGGGTCTGGGCTGAAAAACTGTTTTTT,CASSPAGVWAEKLFF
TRBJ2-7,TRBD2,TRBV28,15,TGTGCCAGCAGCATTAGCGGGCGGTACTCCTACGAGCAGTACTTC,CASSISGRYSYEQYF
TRBJ2-2,TRBD2,TRBV7-9,16,TGTGCCAGCAGCTTAGTTTTAGCGGGATCGACCGGGGAGCTGTTTTTT,CASSLVLAGSTGELFF
TRBJ2-7,TRBD1,TRBV28,18,TGTGCCAGCAGTTTGGGAGGGGGGAGTGGACAGGGGATAAACGAGCAGTACTTC,CASSLGGGSGQGINEQYF
TRBJ2-7,NA,TRBV4-1,16,TGCGCCAGCAGCCAAGATCCCCAGCGGCGAACCTACGAGCAGTACTTC,CASSQDPQRRTYEQYF
TRBJ2-1,NA,TRBV11-1,11,TGTGCCAGCAGCCCACAGGGTGAGCAGTTCTTC,CASSPQGEQFF
TRBJ2-5,TRBD1,TRBV14,16,TGTGCCAGCAGCCAAGCGTGGAGACAGGGGGCGCGAAACCAGTACTTC,CASSQAWRQGARNQYF
TRBJ2-1,TRBD2,TRBV5-1,16,TGCGCCAGCAGTAAGGATGGGACTAGCGGGCCTAATGAGCAGTTCTTC,CASSKDGTSGPNEQFF
TRBJ2-1,TRBD2,TRBV7-3,15,TGTGCCAGCAGCCCCCAGCGGGAGAGCTACAATGAGCAGTTCTTC,CASSPQRESYNEQFF
TRBJ2-1,TRBD2,TRBV18,15,TGTGCCAGCTCACCTCTCTTTAGCGGGGAGGATGAGCAGTTCTTC,CASSPLFSGEDEQFF
TRBJ1-1,NA,TRBV5-1,15,TGCGCCAGCAGCTCCCAGGGTAGGAAGGACACTGAAGCTTTCTTT,CASSSQGRKDTEAFF
TRBJ1-2,NA,TRBV5-1,15,TGCGCCAGCAGCTTGGGAAATAGAGGGTTGGATGGTTACACCTTC,CASSLGNRGLDGYTF
TRBJ2-1,TRBD2,TRBV4-2,17,TGTGCCAGCAGCCAAGCATCTAGCGGGAGTTTGGGCAATGAGCAGTTCTTC,CASSQASSGSLGNEQFF
TRBJ1-6,NA,TRBV19,15,TGTGCCAGTAGTATAGCGGCGACAGATAATTCACCCCTCCACTTT,CASSIAATDNSPLHF
TRBJ2-1,TRBD2,TRBV5-6,15,TGTGCCAGCAGCCCCCTAGCGGGAGGGCTTAATGAGCAGTTCTTC,CASSPLAGGLNEQFF
TRBJ2-1,NA,TRBV15,16,TGTGCCACCAGCGGATTTGGACAGAGCTCCTACAATGAGCAGTTCTTC,CATSGFGQSSYNEQFF
TRBJ2-3,NA,TRBV7-9,15,TGTGCCAGCAGACTTGGAAGGACTTCTACAGATACGCAGTATTTT,CASRLGRTSTDTQYF
TRBJ2-3,NA,TRBV5-1,15,TGCGCCAGCAGCCCCAACCGAGGGTTTACAGATACGCAGTATTTT,CASSPNRGFTDTQYF
TRBJ2-7,NA,TRBV5-1,12,TGCGCCAGCAGTCCGGGATCCTACGAGCAGTACTTC,CASSPGSYEQYF
TRBJ2-7,TRBD1,TRBV30,13,TGTGCCTGGAGTGGGGGACAGTCCTACGAGCAGTACTTC,CAWSGGQSYEQYF
TRBJ1-5,TRBD1,TRBV19,14,TGTGCCAGTAGTCCAAGACAGGGGAACCAGCCCCAGCATTTT,CASSPRQGNQPQHF
TRBJ2-5,TRBD1,TRBV5-1,15,TGCGCCAGCAATACCGGGACAGGGAATAGAGAGACCCAGTACTTC,CASNTGTGNRETQYF
TRBJ1-4,NA,TRBV6-9,13,TGTGCCACAAGGACAGCCCCTAATGAAAAACTGTTTTTT,CATRTAPNEKLFF
TRBJ1-5,TRBD1,TRBV19,15,TGTGCCAGTAGTGAGAACAGGGGTTCGGCTCAGCCCCAGCATTTT,CASSENRGSAQPQHF
TRBJ2-1,NA,TRBV7-8,14,TGTGCCAGCAGCTCCCCCCGGAGGTCCAATGAGCAGTTCTTC,CASSSPRRSNEQFF
TRBJ2-7,NA,TRBV30,12,TGTGCCTGGAGTGTCTTGGTTAGCGAGCAGTACTTC,CAWSVLVSEQYF
TRBJ1-5,NA,TRBV6-1,16,TGTGCCAGCAGTGAATTTGGACAGCCGTCGAATCAGCCCCAGCATTTT,CASSEFGQPSNQPQHF
TRBJ2-5,TRBD2,TRBV19,14,TGTGCCAGTAGCGGGACTAGCGTCCAAGAGACCCAGTACTTC,CASSGTSVQETQYF
TRBJ1-1,NA,TRBV6-5,13,TGTGCCAGCAGTTTCGGGAGGTTGACTGAAGCTTTCTTT,CASSFGRLTEAFF
TRBJ2-7,TRBD2,TRBV10-2,14,TGCGCCAGCAGTGTGGGGGGACTACACTACGAGCAGTACTTC,CASSVGGLHYEQYF
TRBJ2-7,TRBD2,TRBV5-6,12,TGTGCCAGCAGCTTGGGCGGGGGCGAGCAGTACTTC,CASSLGGGEQYF
TRBJ2-6,NA,TRBV28,13,TGTGCCAGCAGTCGGGCTGGGGCCAACGTCCTGACTTTC,CASSRAGANVLTF
TRBJ1-1,NA,TRBV7-9,12,TGTGCCAGCAGCAGGGGGGGCACTGAAGCTTTCTTT,CASSRGGTEAFF
TRBJ1-4,NA,TRBV19,12,TGTGCCATAGCAGGGGCTAATGAAAAACTGTTTTTT,CAIAGANEKLFF
TRBJ1-3,TRBD1,TRBV4-1,14,TGCGCCAGCAGCACGGACAGGGAAAGAAACACCATATATTTT,CASSTDRERNTIYF
TRBJ1-6,NA,TRBV28,14,TGTGCCAGCAGTTTCGAGCCAATTAATTCACCCCTCCACTTT,CASSFEPINSPLHF
TRBJ2-2,NA,TRBV7-9,16,TGTGCCAGCAGCTCCCCATCGGGGGTAAAATCCGGGGAGCTGTTTTTT,CASSSPSGVKSGELFF
TRBJ2-5,NA,TRBV25-1,14,TGTGCCAGCAGTGAAGCGTCGGGGGAGGAGACCCAGTACTTC,CASSEASGEETQYF
TRBJ2-7,NA,TRBV11-2,12,TGTGCCAGCAGCTTACCGTACTACGAGCAGTACTTC,CASSLPYYEQYF
TRBJ1-1,NA,TRBV28,15,TGTGCCAGCTACTCACCAGAATCCGGGTACACTGAAGCTTTCTTT,CASYSPESGYTEAFF
TRBJ1-4,TRBD1,TRBV6-1,13,TGTGCCAGCAGCATCGGGACAGTTGAAAAACTGTTTTTT,CASSIGTVEKLFF
TRBJ2-3,TRBD2,TRBV27,15,TGTGCCAGCAGTCTGATAGCGGGAGCCACAGATACGCAGTATTTT,CASSLIAGATDTQYF